The T cell receptor (beta chain) described here comes from a study of Ad26.COV2.S vaccination and SARS-CoV-2 variants. Study details: Donor was in the COV1001 Ad26.COV2.S trial arm. Intramuscularly, Ad26.COV2.S was given either once or twice, 56 days apart. Regarding the study as a whole: Researchers cautioned that TCR breadth and depth analyses may have underestimated total T cell responses.

Worth noting for this clone: Antigen specificity is unknown.

Specified treatment: 15 to 20 received Ad26.COV2.S at low or high dose, single or two shots; about 5 received placebo; per-sample allocation not given. Sample collection was performed on day 63 after the first vaccine or placebo injection. Generated by immunoSEQ multiplex PCR, the TCRdb table keeps only in-frame clones and is missing some. The sample shows just over 350,000 clones, 85% of them seen only once. CDR3 length equals 13 residues. The V and J ends lost 4 bases and 8 bases, in that order; junction bases with no gene match: 2. CDR1 MRHNA and CDR2 SNTAGT come from the germline V gene. The TCR comes from a person between 18 and 65 years old who received the Ad26.COV2.S COVID-19 vaccine or a placebo. The V call is TRBV6-4, the J call TRBJ2-1, with 10 bases lining up with TRBD2. The specimen was peripheral blood, collected in a trial of Ad26.COV2.S vaccine versus placebo. CDR3 DNA: TGTGCCAGCAGTGTAGCGGGGGGTGATGAGCAGTTCTTC. It specifies CASSVAGGDEQFF.